Listed here are 27 T cell receptor beta chains from one sample, sequenced in a study of neoadjuvant anti-PD-1 for oral cavity cancer (dated by TCRdb to the early 2020s). The library was obtained by the immunoSEQ multiplex PCR assay. Sourced from immuneACCESS, this table was stored by TCRdb with only in-frame sequences that have V and J called. A share of the clones is absent; for the studies checked, an unresolved V gene accounts for under half, and the remainder has no known explanation. This sample lists approximately 35,000 clones; just under 90% were detected once. Clones ranked in the top ten supply under 4% of the sample. The time point label here, explained by the study, means: before neoadjuvant nivolumab. Sequenced here: PBMCs, sampled before nivolumab (anti-PD-1) treatment. The receptors derive from a person aged 35 to 85 with oral cavity squamous cell carcinoma.

CDR3 DNA: TGTGCCAGCAGTCCGTACAGGGGAGGCTACGAGCAGTACTTC. This gives the protein CASSPYRGGYEQYF. This rearrangement joins TRBV6-5 to TRBJ2-7; D might be TRBD1 (7 bases). Trimming removed 5 bases at V and 3 bases at J, with 14 bases between. The CDR3 spans 14 residues. Germline CDR1 and CDR2: MNHEY and SVGAGI.

This chain uses TRBV18 with TRBJ1-5; D remains unclear. Trimming took off 3 bases at V and 7 bases at J, with 13 bases between the two ends. Germline lookup yields CDR1 KGHSH and CDR2 LQKENI. This CDR3 has 14 residues. The DNA for the CDR3 is TGTGCCAGCTCACCGGGAGAGTTCGGCCAGCCCCAGCATTTT. Its translation is CASSPGEFGQPQHF.

J is TRBJ1-1 and V is TRBV9, with 7 bases fitting TRBD1. J lost 4 bases, V lost 4 bases, and 7 bases had no gene match. This CDR3 has 14 residues. CDR1 and CDR2 from the germline V gene are SGDLS and YYNGEE. The chain's CDR3 is CASSPRDSGTEAFF. CDR3 bases: TGTGCCAGCAGCCCCAGGGACAGTGGCACTGAAGCTTTCTTT.

The rearrangement joins TRBV19 to TRBJ2-1, with 9 nucleotides matching TRBD1. Germline-derived CDR1 and CDR2 are LNHDA and SQIVND (reference sequence). Unmatched junction bases numbered 4, after V lost 4 bases and J lost 3 bases. The CDR3 length is 15 residues. CDR3 sequence reads: CASSTGTGFYNEQFF. In nucleotides, the CDR3 is TGTGCCAGTAGTACAGGGACAGGGTTCTACAATGAGCAGTTCTTC.

The chain links TRBV9 to TRBJ2-5, with D possibly being TRBD1 or TRBD2 (5 bases each). This CDR3 contains 16 residues. Trimming stripped 0 bases from V and 1 base from J, with 13 bases between. Germline CDR1 SGDLS, CDR2 YYNGEE. CDR3 residues: CASSVAGTNSQETQYF. DNA for the CDR3: TGTGCCAGCAGCGTAGCCGGGACGAATAGCCAAGAGACCCAGTACTTC.

This clone showed up just a few times. The rearrangement uses TRBV7-9 and TRBJ2-5, with D perhaps being TRBD1 or TRBD2 (5 bases each). V lost 1 base and J lost 5, with 14 bases in between. In germline, CDR1 is SEHNR, CDR2 FQNEAQ (reference sequence). This CDR3 is 15 amino acids long. The CDR3 is CASSLEKEWGETQYF. The DNA for the CDR3 is TGTGCCAGCAGCTTAGAAAAGGAGTGGGGGGAGACCCAGTACTTC.

The chain carries TRBV27 and TRBJ1-2, with a tentative D call TRBD1 (6 bases). The germline V gene encodes CDR1 MNHEY and CDR2 SMNVEV (reference sequence). The CDR3 loop spans 15 amino acids. Trimming took off 6 bases at V and 3 bases at J, with 17 bases between the two ends. CDR3 sequence (DNA): TGTGCCAGCAGCCCCTACAGGGACCAATACTATGGCTACACCTTC. It encodes CASSPYRDQYYGYTF.

The chain is built from TRBV6-1 and TRBJ1-2; D remains ambiguous. Trimming pared 3 bases from V and 0 bases from J, leaving 5 bases between. In germline, CDR1 is MNHNS, CDR2 SASEGT. The CDR3 totals 13 residues. The CDR3 spells CASSEVPNYGYTF. The CDR3 DNA follows: TGTGCCAGCAGTGAGGTGCCTAACTATGGCTACACCTTC.

The chain couples TRBV19 to TRBJ1-6; D gene ambiguous. This CDR3 spans 14 amino acids. V was trimmed by 1 base and J by 6 bases, leaving 7 bases between them. The germline CDR1 and CDR2 sequences are LNHDA and SQIVND (reference sequence). The CDR3 nucleotides read TGTGCCAGTAGTATAGGCGTGCCTAATTCACCCCTCCACTTT. Translated, it gives CASSIGVPNSPLHF.

The chain joins TRBV19 to TRBJ2-1, with a tentative D call TRBD2 (5 bases). The CDR3 sequence is 15 residues long. Trimming pared 3 bases from V and 8 bases from J, leaving 17 bases between. Looked up from germline, CDR1 is LNHDA and CDR2 is SQIVND (reference sequence). CDR3 bases: TGTGCCAGTAGTATTGGCCCCGCGAGGGTCCATGAGCAGTTCTTC. This codes for CASSIGPARVHEQFF.

The rearrangement joins TRBV19 to TRBJ1-2; 7 nucleotides agree with TRBD1. CDR3 length: 14 amino acids. The V segment lost 6 bases and the J segment 5 bases; nucleotides outside the gene matches: 9. Germline-derived CDR1 and CDR2 are LNHDA and SQIVND (reference sequence). The CDR3 is CASRTDRAEYGYTF. The CDR3 DNA is TGTGCCAGTAGGACCGACAGGGCCGAATATGGCTACACCTTC.

This rearrangement joins TRBV7-6 to TRBJ1-5; D is possibly TRBD1 (6 bases). The V end was cut by 1 base, the J end by 3 bases, with 10 bases between. CDR1 is SGHVS and CDR2 is FNYEAQ in the germline V gene. CDR3 size: 15 residues. The CDR3, as DNA: TGTGCCAGCAGCTTAGGGACAGACTCCAATCAGCCCCAGCATTTT. This translates into CASSLGTDSNQPQHF.

This chain joins TRBV30 and TRBJ1-6; D might be TRBD1 (6 bases). The CDR3 loop spans 15 amino acids. CDR1 and CDR2 (germline): GTSNPN, SVGIG (reference sequence). V was clipped by 3 bases and J by 3 bases, with 12 bases between them. As DNA, the CDR3 is TGTGCCTGGAGGCGGGGGGGCAGCTATAATTCACCCCTCCACTTT. This encodes CAWRRGGSYNSPLHF.

The CDR3 nucleotides are TGTGCCACCGGTACTCCGGGACAGGGCGTAGAGACCCAGTACTTC. It is translated as CATGTPGQGVETQYF. This chain connects TRBV15 to TRBJ2-5, with 9 bases fitting TRBD1. The CDR3 spans 15 residues. Trimming at V came to 8 bases and at J to 4 bases, leaving 11 bases not matched to a gene. Germline V lookup: CDR1 LNHNV, CDR2 YYDKDF (reference sequence).

V and J are TRBV27 and TRBJ1-1; TRBD1 matches at 7 bases. Germline loops: CDR1 MNHEY, CDR2 SMNVEV (reference sequence). This CDR3 is built from 14 residues. Losses at the gene ends were 4 bases for V and 1 base for J; bases not matched to a gene: 3. In DNA form, the CDR3 reads TGTGCCAGCAGTTCCGGGACAGCGAACACTGAAGCTTTCTTT. This translates into CASSSGTANTEAFF.

The chain combines TRBV5-1 with TRBJ2-2; TRBD2 is a possible D gene (5 bases). Germline V lookup: CDR1 SGHRS, CDR2 YFSETQ. This CDR3 has 14 amino acids. V lost 3 bases to trimming and J lost 4 bases, with 10 bases between them. CDR3 region: CASSSDGGTGELFF. Here the CDR3 DNA reads TGCGCCAGCAGCTCGGACGGAGGCACCGGGGAGCTGTTTTTT.

The genes are TRBV15 and TRBJ1-1; D possibly corresponds to TRBD1 (5 bases). Germline CDR1 is LNHNV and CDR2 is YYDKDF (reference sequence). The V and J ends lost 1 base and 1 base respectively, with 7 bases between them. This CDR3 has 14 amino acids. The CDR3 protein is CATSRGRANTEAFF. In DNA, the CDR3 is TGTGCCACCAGCAGAGGCAGGGCGAACACTGAAGCTTTCTTT.

The chain combines TRBV4-3 with TRBJ2-1; D possibly corresponds to TRBD2 (6 bases). Germline CDR1 is LGHNA and CDR2 is YSLEER. V was trimmed by 0 bases and J by 8 bases, leaving 14 bases between them. CDR3 length: 15 residues. This CDR3 is CASSQDKTSGDEQFF. The DNA for the CDR3 is TGCGCCAGCAGCCAAGACAAGACTAGTGGCGATGAGCAGTTCTTC.

The CDR3 here is CASSKGQGRTDTQYF. CDR3 DNA sequence: TGCGCCAGCAGTAAGGGACAGGGGAGGACAGATACGCAGTATTTT. The rearrangement uses TRBV10-1 and TRBJ2-3; 10 nucleotides line up with TRBD1. The CDR3 has 15 residues. The J segment lost 3 bases and the V segment lost 5 bases, leaving 5 bases of the junction unmatched. The germline gives CDR1 WNHNN, CDR2 SYGVQD (reference sequence).

This rearrangement joins TRBV29-1 to TRBJ1-4; 7 nucleotides align to TRBD1. Germline V gives CDR1 SQVTM, CDR2 ANQGSEA. The V segment lost 4 bases and the J segment 10 bases; nucleotides outside the gene matches: 9. The CDR3 is 13 residues long. The CDR3 sequence: CSVVEQGRGKLFF. Written as DNA, the CDR3 is TGCAGCGTTGTAGAACAGGGGAGGGGAAAACTGTTTTTT.

The chain links TRBV2 to TRBJ1-5; 8 positions match TRBD1. The germline CDR1 and CDR2 sequences are SNHLY and FYNNEI. The CDR3 sequence is 13 residues long. The V segment lost 6 bases and the J segment 7 bases; nucleotides outside the gene matches: 5. The CDR3 sequence is CASSGTGGQPQHF. CDR3 in DNA: TGTGCCAGCAGCGGGACAGGAGGGCAGCCCCAGCATTTT.

The chain joins TRBV15 to TRBJ2-5; D possibly corresponds to TRBD1 (6 bases). Germline CDR1 is LNHNV and CDR2 is YYDKDF (reference sequence). V lost 1 base and J 4 bases, leaving 16 bases between the germline ends. CDR3 length: 16 amino acids. CDR3 sequence reads: CATSRVEGVPGETQYF. CDR3 sequence (DNA): TGTGCCACCAGCAGAGTTGAGGGGGTTCCGGGAGAGACCCAGTACTTC.

Only one count was recorded for this clone. This sequence joins TRBV4-1 and TRBJ1-4, with a possible D match to TRBD1 (6 bases). Trimming took off 2 bases at V and 6 bases at J, with 19 bases between the two ends. CDR1 and CDR2 (germline): MGHRA, YSYEKL. This CDR3 has 17 residues. This CDR3 reads CASSQHITGTSDEKLFF. The CDR3 bases are TGCGCCAGCAGCCAACATATCACCGGGACATCTGATGAAAAACTGTTTTTT.

J is TRBJ1-1 and V is TRBV14, with D uncertain. This CDR3 is built from 13 residues. V lost 5 bases and J 0 bases, leaving 7 bases between the germline ends. The V gene's germline CDR1 is SGHDN and CDR2 FVKESK. CDR3 in DNA: TGTGCCAGCAGCGCCTCTATGAACACTGAAGCTTTCTTT. Translated, it gives CASSASMNTEAFF.

V is TRBV11-2 and J is TRBJ2-5; no clear D. Germline V lookup: CDR1 SGHAT, CDR2 FQNNGV. Trimming took 1 base from V and 2 from J, leaving 11 bases between them. The CDR3 is 15 residues long. The CDR3, as DNA: TGTGCCAGCAGCTTAGGGCCCATGGCACAAGAGACCCAGTACTTC. Amino acids: CASSLGPMAQETQYF.

The V gene is TRBV10-3, the J gene TRBJ2-3; D is tentatively TRBD1 or TRBD2 (6 bases each). The germline CDR1 and CDR2 sequences are ENHRY and SYGVKD. V lost 0 bases and J 2 bases, leaving 15 bases between the germline ends. The CDR3 runs 17 residues. The CDR3 bases are TGTGCCATCAGTGAGTCGTTCGGGGGCGGGGCCACAGATACGCAGTATTTT. Encoded protein: CAISESFGGGATDTQYF.

The chain recombines TRBV4-3 with TRBJ1-1; D unclear. The CDR3 length is 16 residues. In germline, CDR1 is LGHNA, CDR2 YSLEER. V was cut by 0 bases and J by 0 bases, with 11 bases left in between. The CDR3 region has the DNA TGCGCCAGCAGCCAAGATCTGGGCAGGCTGAACACTGAAGCTTTCTTT. Its protein is CASSQDLGRLNTEAFF.